The 21 T cell receptor beta chains given below trace back to one sample, sequenced in a study of read filtering for tumor transcriptome and immune sequencing. Molecular barcoded adaptors covering alpha/delta and beta/gamma chains were used on 400 to 450 ng RNA. TCRdb re-derived calls from the reads in MiXCR, one entry per CDR3 protein. The table shows roughly 38,000 distinct CDR3 sequences, with 14% occurring only once. The sequenced sample was a population of CD138-negative cells sorted from bone marrow. The receptors stem from a donor at least 40 years old with multiple myeloma.

This clonotype has ten or more counts. V is TRBV7-2 and J is TRBJ2-3; a weak D match, TRBD1 (6 bases). V shed 3 bases and J shed 4 bases, with 14 bases lying between them. The germline gives CDR1 SGHTA, CDR2 FQGNSA. The CDR3 sequence is 15 residues long. As DNA, the CDR3 is TGTGCCAGCAGCTTCCGGCACAGGGTTTCAGATACGCAGTATTTT. Its protein product is CASSFRHRVSDTQYF.

This clonotype was counted many times. This chain connects TRBV29-1 to TRBJ2-1; D remains ambiguous. V lost 4 bases and J 0 bases, leaving 7 bases between the germline ends. CDR1 and CDR2 from the germline V gene are SQVTM and ANQGSEA. The CDR3 sequence is 13 residues long. The CDR3 loop is CSVAPSSYNEQFF. The CDR3, as DNA: TGCAGCGTTGCTCCGAGCTCCTACAATGAGCAGTTCTTC.

This clonotype appeared a few times. The chain has TRBV3-1 and TRBJ1-4, with TRBD1 as a possible D gene (5 bases). The germline gives CDR1 LGHDT, CDR2 YNNKEL (reference sequence). Trimming pared 5 bases from V and 6 bases from J, leaving 16 bases between. This CDR3 is built from 15 residues. The CDR3 loop is CASSSPGVMDEKLFF. CDR3 nucleotides: TGTGCCAGCAGCTCCCCGGGGGTAATGGATGAAAAACTGTTTTTT.

This clonotype showed up many times. The chain is built from TRBV6-5 and TRBJ2-1; 12 bases line up with TRBD2. V lost 7 bases, J lost 7 bases, and 8 bases stayed unmatched. Looked up from germline, CDR1 is MNHEY and CDR2 is SVGAGI. The CDR3 runs to 15 residues. The DNA for the CDR3 is TGTGCCAGCAAGGCCCCCGGACTAGCGGGGAATGAGCAGTTCTTC. Translated: CASKAPGLAGNEQFF.

In regard to this clonotype: With a far larger clone one base away, a read error is the likely cause. The CDR3 end shows no conserved phenylalanine or tryptophan, and so a read error is likely. The chain combines TRBV7-9 with TRBJ2-2; the D is unclear. The V end lost 0 bases, the J end lost 0 bases, and 11 bases lay between the germline ends. The CDR3 covers 17 residues. From germline, CDR1 is SEHNR and CDR2 FQNEAQ (reference sequence). Written as DNA, the CDR3 is TGTGCCAGCAGCTTAGCGCGCGGAAGATCGAACACCGGGGAGCTGTTTTAT. The encoded protein is CASSLARGRSNTGELFY.

Judged by abundance, this clonotype is medium-sized. The chain has TRBV29-1 and TRBJ2-1; D uncertain. The CDR3 contains 12 residues. Trimming took off 4 bases at V and 6 bases at J, with 10 bases between the two ends. Looked up from germline, CDR1 is SQVTM and CDR2 is ANQGSEA. The CDR3 sequence is CSVGPRFNEQFF. The DNA for the CDR3 is TGCAGCGTTGGCCCCAGATTCAATGAGCAGTTCTTC.

This clonotype showed up many times. The rearrangement joins TRBV7-9 to TRBJ1-1; D is unresolved. CDR3 length: 13 amino acids. CDR1 and CDR2 (germline): SEHNR, FQNEAQ (reference sequence). Deletions cut 8 bases from V and 1 base from J, with 11 bases between. CDR3 DNA: TGTGCCAGCGCAGGTTGGGGGAACACTGAAGCTTTCTTT. Translated, it gives CASAGWGNTEAFF.

Concerning this clonotype: At one boundary the junction diverges from the germline segment, which might be a read error. This chain uses TRBV20-1 with TRBJ1-1; D perhaps matches TRBD1 (6 bases). Germline V gene lookup returns CDR1 DFQATT and CDR2 SNEGSKA (reference sequence). CDR3 length equals 15 residues. CDR3 region: CSATEGIGGPTEALF. The CDR3 DNA follows: TGCAGTGCTACCGAGGGTATAGGGGGACCCACTGAAGCCCTCTTT.

This clonotype has a count of ten or more. CDR3 coding DNA: TGTGCCAGCAGCTTAGTTCAGGGGCCCCCAGATGAGCAGTACTTC. Its protein product is CASSLVQGPPDEQYF. The chain joins TRBV11-3 to TRBJ2-7; possibly TRBD1 for D (6 bases). Germline CDR1 SGHNT, CDR2 YENEEA. The CDR3 has 15 amino acids. The ends were cut back, 1 base at V and 7 bases at J, with 17 bases in the middle.

This clonotype was observed at least ten times. The chain couples TRBV5-1 to TRBJ1-1; 7 nucleotides agree with TRBD1. The germline gives CDR1 SGHRS, CDR2 YFSETQ. Trimming at V came to 1 base and at J to 6 bases, leaving 3 bases not matched to a gene. The CDR3 sequence is 13 residues long. In nucleotides, the CDR3 is TGCGCCAGCAGCTTGCACAGGGGTGCTGAAGCTTTCTTT. Its protein is CASSLHRGAEAFF.

This clonotype rates as medium-sized (0.01 to 0.1%). The CDR3 loop reads CASSEGPEASPLHF. The CDR3 DNA reads as TGTGCCAGCAGCGAAGGCCCCGAGGCCTCACCCCTCCACTTT. The V gene is TRBV9, the J gene TRBJ1-6, with D uncertain. Germline-derived CDR1 and CDR2 are SGDLS and YYNGEE. The V end was cut by 3 bases, the J end by 10 bases, with 14 bases between. This CDR3 is 14 amino acids long.

This clonotype has a handful of counts. J is TRBJ2-3 and V is TRBV13, with D maybe TRBD1 (6 bases). The germline CDR1 and CDR2 sequences are PRHDT and FYEKMQ (reference sequence). The CDR3 has 14 amino acids. V lost 4 bases and J 4 bases, leaving 12 bases between the germline ends. CDR3 sequence reads: CASSSQGYADTQYF. The DNA of the CDR3 is TGTGCCAGCAGCTCGCAGGGGTACGCAGATACGCAGTATTTT.

The chain links TRBV5-1 to TRBJ2-5, with a weak D call TRBD1 (6 bases). Germline V gives CDR1 SGHRS, CDR2 YFSETQ. This CDR3 is built from 14 residues. V was trimmed by 0 bases and J by 5 bases, leaving 11 bases between them. The CDR3 DNA is TGCGCCAGCAGCTTGGATGGACAGCGGGAGACCCAGTACTTC. It yields the protein CASSLDGQRETQYF.

Many counts were recorded for this clonotype. CDR3 coding DNA: TGTGCCAGCAGTGAGTCCGGGAGGCAGGATACGCAGTATTTT. This encodes CASSESGRQDTQYF. The chain joins TRBV2 to TRBJ2-3, with 7 positions matching TRBD2. CDR3 length: 14 amino acids. Germline V gives CDR1 SNHLY, CDR2 FYNNEI. V was clipped by 3 bases and J by 6 bases; unmatched bases: 6. Complete variable domain (other parts from reference TRBV2 and TRBJ2-3): EPEVTQTPSHQVTQMGQEVILRCVPISNHLYFYWYRQILGQKVEFLVSFYNNEISEKSEIFDDQFSVERPDGSNFTLKIRSTKLEDSAMYFCASSESGRQDTQYFGPGTRLTVL.

This clonotype was seen ten or more times. The gene calls are TRBV21-1 and TRBJ1-5. TRBV21-1 is a listed pseudogene. The CDR3 is 21 amino acids. The CDR3 sequence: CASSKALAGCDYSSGNQPQHF. The CDR3 nucleotides read TGTGCCAGCAGCAAAGCGCTGGCGGGGTGCGATTATAGTAGTGGCAATCAGCCCCAGCATTTT.

Regarding this clonotype: It is likely a read error: a sequence one base away is far more abundant. V and J are TRBV6-2 or TRBV6-3 and TRBJ2-3, with a tentative D call TRBD2 (6 bases). This CDR3 spans 16 amino acids. CDR1 and CDR2 (germline): MNHEY, SVGEGT. In nucleotides, the CDR3 is TGTGCCAGCAGGGAGGGGCGAGGGGCATCCACAGGTACGCAGTATTTT. It is translated as CASREGRGASTGTQYF.

The table lists this clonotype with many counts. This rearrangement joins TRBV20-1 to TRBJ1-1; 7 bases align to TRBD1. The CDR3 totals 13 residues. In germline, CDR1 is DFQATT, CDR2 SNEGSKA (reference sequence). The V gene end was trimmed by 7 bases and the J gene end by 3 bases; junction bases not matched to a gene: 8. The chain's CDR3 is CSGVQGPYTEAFF. The CDR3 nucleotides read TGCAGTGGGGTACAGGGGCCTTACACTGAAGCTTTCTTT.

This clonotype is judged medium-sized (0.01 to 0.1%). The rearrangement uses TRBV6-2 or TRBV6-3 and TRBJ1-5; D possibly corresponds to TRBD1 (6 bases). This CDR3 region has 13 residues. CDR1 is MNHEY, CDR2 SVGEGT, per germline. V was clipped by 5 bases and J by 5 bases, with 10 bases between them. As DNA, the CDR3 is TGTGCCAGCAGTAGGGGGTACCATCAGCCCCAGCATTTT. This gives the protein CASSRGYHQPQHF.

Comment on this clonotype: It differs at one base from a far larger clone, so likely a read error. In nucleotides, the CDR3 is TGCAGTGCTAGAGATAACCTCCGTCAGGCTGCGCAGTATTTT. This encodes CSARDNLRQAAQYF. The genes are TRBV20-1 and TRBJ1-4, with D unclear. The DNA end is more similar to TRBJ2-3, so the J call may be wrong. CDR1 is DFQATT and CDR2 is SNEGSKA in the germline V gene (reference sequence). The CDR3 length is 14 residues.

The table lists this clonotype with many counts. This chain joins TRBV7-9 and TRBJ1-1, with D maybe TRBD1 (5 bases). V lost 1 base and J 6 bases, leaving 12 bases between the germline ends. The CDR3 consists of 14 residues. Germline V CDR1 and CDR2: SEHNR, FQNEAQ (reference sequence). The CDR3 DNA reads as TGTGCCAGCAGCTTAGAGTTCGAGACAGCTGAAGCTTTCTTT. Translation: CASSLEFETAEAFF.

This clonotype has ten or more counts. The CDR3 coding sequence is TGTGCCAGCAGCCTTCGGGGGATGGATACGCAGTATTTT. Encoded protein: CASSLRGMDTQYF. The chain uses TRBV12-3 or TRBV12-4 and TRBJ2-3, with D tentatively TRBD2 (6 bases). V dropped 6 bases and J dropped 6 bases, with 13 bases sitting between them. This CDR3 contains 13 residues.